A single sample gave rise to the 30 T cell receptor beta chains below, sequenced in a study of blood T cell repertoires in COVID-19. Measured with immunoSEQ multiplex PCR; TCRdb has only the in-frame clones, and not every one. This repertoire shows about 180,000 clones, roughly 84% found once; its top ten account for around a sixth. Material: peripheral blood. The receptors derive from an older person with COVID-19, enrolled during active disease.

The chain uses TRBV19 and TRBJ1-5; no definite D call. The germline V and J ends were trimmed by 9 bases and 2 bases, with 11 bases remaining between them. There are 13 residues in the CDR3. Germline CDR1 is LNHDA and CDR2 is SQIVND (reference sequence). CDR3 nucleotides: TGTGCCAGCGCGCATTCGGGCAATCAGCCCCAGCATTTT. It codes for CASAHSGNQPQHF.

The gene calls are TRBV25-1 and TRBJ2-2, with TRBD1 matching 10 bases. The CDR3 contains 15 residues. The germline V gene has CDR1 MGHDK and CDR2 SYGVNS. V lost 8 bases and J lost 6; bases outside the gene matches: 9. This CDR3 reads CASYADRGQAGELFF. The CDR3 DNA is TGTGCCAGCTACGCCGACAGGGGGCAAGCCGGGGAGCTGTTTTTT.

V is TRBV19 and J is TRBJ1-2; the match to TRBD1 covers 10 bases. The ends lost 9 bases at V and 4 bases at J; junction bases unmatched: 11. The CDR3 is made up of 15 amino acids. CDR1 and CDR2 from the germline V gene are LNHDA and SQIVND (reference sequence). The CDR3 DNA reads TGTGCCAGCGAACAGACAGGGGGCGCCCTCTATGGCTACACCTTC. It is translated as CASEQTGGALYGYTF.

This clone has only a few counts. The chain is built from TRBV5-1 and TRBJ2-7; 8 bases are a match to TRBD1. J gave up 7 bases and V 4 bases, and 13 bases lay outside the gene matches. Per germline, CDR1 SGHRS and CDR2 YFSETQ. The CDR3 consists of 15 residues. The CDR3 loop reads CASSPEGQGVREQYF. The CDR3 coding sequence is TGCGCCAGCAGCCCTGAAGGACAGGGTGTGAGGGAGCAGTACTTC.

The chain couples TRBV7-2 to TRBJ2-2; the match to TRBD2 covers 12 bases. Germline lookup yields CDR1 SGHTA and CDR2 FQGNSA. The junction had 12 bases not matched to a gene; V was cut back by 5 bases and J by 5 bases. The CDR3 has 18 residues. The CDR3: CASSPTSGLAGNTGELFF. For the CDR3, the DNA is TGTGCCAGCAGCCCGACCTCCGGACTAGCGGGAAATACCGGGGAGCTGTTTTTT.

This chain joins TRBV6-5 and TRBJ2-7; 12 positions match TRBD2. The CDR3 totals 14 residues. The V gene's germline CDR1 is MNHEY and CDR2 SVGAGI. V was pared by 6 bases and J by 6 bases, with 6 bases of the junction left unmatched. The CDR3 protein is CASRWTSGASEQYF. The CDR3 DNA sequence: TGTGCCAGCAGATGGACTAGCGGGGCGTCCGAGCAGTACTTC.

This rearrangement joins TRBV6-4 to TRBJ2-3; 8 nucleotides align to TRBD2. This CDR3 comprises 18 residues. The germline CDR1 and CDR2 sequences are MRHNA and SNTAGT. With 2 bases clipped from V and 2 bases from J, the junction kept 12 bases outside the gene matches. CDR3 sequence (DNA): TGTGCCAGCAGTGACGCCCCCCCCGGGGGGGAACCCACAGATACGCAGTATTTT. Protein sequence: CASSDAPPGGEPTDTQYF.

The J gene is TRBJ1-4, the V gene TRBV7-6; TRBD1 matches at 7 bases. Unmatched junction bases numbered 11, after V lost 5 bases and J lost 8 bases. The CDR3 is 15 residues long. The germline gives CDR1 SGHVS, CDR2 FNYEAQ. CDR3 sequence: CASSVATGVGEKLFF. CDR3 nucleotide sequence: TGTGCCAGCAGCGTCGCTACAGGGGTGGGGGAAAAACTGTTTTTT.

The chain carries TRBV10-3 and TRBJ2-1; D uncertain. The CDR3 loop spans 11 amino acids. Germline V gene data show CDR1 as ENHRY and CDR2 as SYGVKD. Trimming left V 8 bases short and J 12 bases short, with 14 bases between. This chain's CDR3 is CAIEPTFGQFF. The CDR3 DNA sequence: TGTGCCATCGAACCCACCTTCGGGCAGTTCTTC.

This clone was seen a few times. The chain links TRBV11-2 to TRBJ2-7; the match to TRBD2 covers 7 bases. The germline V gene has CDR1 SGHAT and CDR2 FQNNGV. This CDR3 spans 15 amino acids. V was pared by 1 base and J by 0 bases, with 3 bases of the junction left unmatched. The CDR3 DNA reads TGTGCCAGCAGCTTAGTAGGCGGGAGCTCCTACGAGCAGTACTTC. It encodes CASSLVGGSSYEQYF.

This clone was picked up one time. V is TRBV7-9 and J is TRBJ1-1, with TRBD1 matching over 7 bases. Looked up from germline, CDR1 is SEHNR and CDR2 is FQNEAQ (reference sequence). The CDR3 is made up of 14 amino acids. V shed 5 bases and J 8 bases; nucleotides not matched to a gene: 11. The CDR3 here is CASSPGQPEVEAFF. The CDR3 DNA sequence: TGTGCCAGCAGCCCGGGACAGCCCGAAGTAGAAGCTTTCTTT.

This sequence joins TRBV18 and TRBJ1-2; D is undetermined. The V end was cut by 6 bases, the J end by 3 bases, with 8 bases between. The germline gives CDR1 KGHSH, CDR2 LQKENI. The CDR3 has 12 residues. CDR3 residues: CASSPGDYGYTF. The CDR3 bases are TGTGCCAGCTCGCCCGGGGACTATGGCTACACCTTC. Filled out from reference TRBV18 and TRBJ1-2, the complete variable domain reads NAGVMQNPRHLVRRRGQEARLRCSPMKGHSHVYWYRQLPEEGLKFMVYLQKENIIDESGMPKERFSAEFPKEGPSILRIQQVVRGDSAAYFCASSPGDYGYTFGSGTRLTVV.

The rearrangement uses TRBV9 and TRBJ2-4; D gene ambiguous. V lost 0 bases and J lost 6, with 7 bases in between. Germline V gene data show CDR1 as SGDLS and CDR2 as YYNGEE. The CDR3 contains 13 residues. The CDR3 loop is CASSVGQVNIQYF. The CDR3, as DNA: TGTGCCAGCAGCGTAGGGCAGGTAAACATTCAGTACTTC.

The sample holds one count of this clone. The rearrangement joins TRBV7-9 to TRBJ1-2; TRBD1 is a possible D gene (5 bases). The V gene lost 5 bases and the J gene lost 7 bases, with 20 bases spanning the gap. Looked up from germline, CDR1 is SEHNR and CDR2 is FQNEAQ (reference sequence). The CDR3 loop spans 15 amino acids. The DNA of the CDR3 is TGTGCCAGCAGCCCGTCAGGGAGGGCCGGGTCTGGCTACACCTTC. The encoded protein is CASSPSGRAGSGYTF.

Comments on this clone: The sample has other DNA sequences that encode this CDR3 too. This chain links TRBV7-2 with TRBJ2-7; D gene unclear. This CDR3 spans 13 amino acids. CDR1 is SGHTA, CDR2 FQGNSA, per germline. The V end was cut by 3 bases, the J end by 3 bases, with 9 bases between. Written as DNA, the CDR3 is TGTGCCAGCAGCTTGGTATCCGGCTACGAGCAGTACTTC. Its translation is CASSLVSGYEQYF.

This chain connects TRBV5-1 to TRBJ2-3, with TRBD2 matching over 12 bases. Per the germline V gene, CDR1 is SGHRS and CDR2 is YFSETQ. The V and J ends lost 2 bases and 4 bases, in that order; junction bases with no gene match: 5. The CDR3 sequence is 16 residues long. The CDR3 DNA sequence: TGCGCCAGCAGCTTCCTACTAGCGGGAGGAGCAGATACGCAGTATTTT. This translates into CASSFLLAGGADTQYF.

In this sample, this clone turned up once. The J gene is TRBJ2-1, the V gene TRBV10-3, with 14 bases fitting TRBD2. There are 15 residues in the CDR3. From germline, CDR1 is ENHRY and CDR2 SYGVKD. The junction had 7 bases not matched to a gene; V was cut back by 6 bases and J by 9 bases. In nucleotides, the CDR3 is TGTGCCATCAGGGAGGGACTAGCGGGAGTATTTGAGCAGTTCTTC. Translating gives CAIREGLAGVFEQFF.

This chain connects TRBV6-1 to TRBJ2-5; D is unresolved. Germline CDR1 MNHNS, CDR2 SASEGT. V lost 0 bases and J 4 bases, leaving 9 bases between the germline ends. This CDR3 region has 14 residues. The CDR3 sequence: CASSEAWSVETQYF. As DNA, the CDR3 is TGTGCCAGCAGTGAAGCGTGGAGCGTAGAGACCCAGTACTTC.

This clone has only one observation. The chain recombines TRBV29-1 with TRBJ2-3; 8 bases are a match to TRBD2. Germline values: CDR1 SQVTM, CDR2 ANQGSEA. The J segment lost 2 bases and the V segment lost 6 bases, leaving 13 bases of the junction unmatched. The CDR3 has 16 amino acids. CDR3 coding DNA: TGCAGCGTCGAAACTTTCGGGACTAGTCTCACAGATACGCAGTATTTT. Protein sequence: CSVETFGTSLTDTQYF.

About this clone itself: Other DNA variants within this sample encode the same CDR3. This rearrangement joins TRBV10-3 to TRBJ1-2, with D possibly TRBD1 on 5 matching bases. The CDR3 is 13 amino acids. CDR1 is ENHRY and CDR2 is SYGVKD in the germline V gene. V lost 2 bases to trimming and J lost 5 bases, with 9 bases between them. The CDR3 bases are TGTGCCATCAGTGAGGGGCAGGGTTATGGCTACACCTTC. Its translation is CAISEGQGYGYTF.

This chain links TRBV10-2 with TRBJ1-2; possibly TRBD1 for D (6 bases). CDR1 is WSHSY and CDR2 is SAAADI in the germline V gene. The length of the CDR3 is 15 residues. The V end lost 7 bases, the J end lost 2 bases, and 17 bases lay between the germline ends. The CDR3 sequence: CASMARGRLNYGYTF. CDR3 in DNA: TGCGCCAGCATGGCCAGGGGCCGCCTGAACTATGGCTACACCTTC.

This sequence joins TRBV7-9 and TRBJ1-1; 8 bases align to TRBD1. The trim removed 5 bases at V and 8 bases at J, leaving 4 bases unmatched. CDR3 length: 12 amino acids. Germline CDR1 and CDR2: SEHNR and FQNEAQ (reference sequence). The CDR3 protein is CASSPDRGEAFF. The CDR3 DNA reads TGTGCCAGCAGCCCTGACAGGGGCGAAGCTTTCTTT.

V and J are TRBV6-6 and TRBJ1-2, with 12 bases identical to TRBD1. The CDR3 length is 15 residues. Germline lookup yields CDR1 MNHNY and CDR2 SVGAGI (reference sequence). J lost 4 bases, V lost 4 bases, and 4 bases had no gene match. Here the CDR3 reads CASSSGTGGVYGYTF. The CDR3 bases are TGTGCCAGCAGTTCAGGGACAGGGGGCGTCTATGGCTACACCTTC.

This clone came up once. The rearrangement joins TRBV7-2 to TRBJ2-1, with 14 bases fitting TRBD2. V lost 4 bases to trimming and J lost 1 base; unmatched junction nucleotides: 9. CDR1 SGHTA and CDR2 FQGNSA come from the germline V gene. The CDR3 runs to 19 residues. CDR3 amino acids: CASSSTSGGDYFSYNEQFF. CDR3 bases: TGTGCCAGCAGCTCGACTAGCGGGGGGGATTACTTTTCCTACAATGAGCAGTTCTTC.

The V call is TRBV24-1, the J call TRBJ2-1; D perhaps matches TRBD2 (6 bases). The CDR3 runs to 15 residues. The ends were cut back, 4 bases at V and 5 bases at J, with 14 bases in the middle. Germline V gene sequence: CDR1 KGHDR, CDR2 SFDVKD. In DNA form, the CDR3 reads TGTGCCACCAGTGACCCCCGGGAGCCAAACAATGAGCAGTTCTTC. It encodes CATSDPREPNNEQFF.

The chain carries TRBV6-5 and TRBJ1-6; TRBD1 matches at 9 bases. This CDR3 has 14 amino acids. V trimming: 7 bases; J trimming: 9 bases; junction bases outside the gene matches: 7. Germline values: CDR1 MNHEY, CDR2 SVGAGI. The CDR3 nucleotides read TGTGCCAGCACCGGAGGACAGGGGCGTTCACCCCTCCACTTT. It codes for CASTGGQGRSPLHF.

The chain employs TRBV19 and TRBJ1-6; no clear D. Germline V gene lookup returns CDR1 LNHDA and CDR2 SQIVND (reference sequence). Trimming took off 10 bases at V and 6 bases at J, with 13 bases between the two ends. The CDR3 runs 13 residues. This CDR3 reads CATRAVTNSPLHF. The CDR3, as DNA: TGTGCCACCCGTGCGGTGACTAATTCACCCCTCCACTTT.

The chain carries TRBV18 and TRBJ2-5; TRBD2 matches 8 bases. Germline V gene data show CDR1 as KGHSH and CDR2 as LQKENI. V shed 3 bases, J shed 1 base, and the junction held 7 bases outside the gene matches. This CDR3 region has 16 residues. Here the CDR3 reads CASSPILAGTQETQYF. As DNA, the CDR3 is TGTGCCAGCTCACCGATCCTAGCGGGCACCCAAGAGACCCAGTACTTC.

The V and J genes are TRBV3-1 (or the pseudogene TRBV3-2) and TRBJ1-2, with 10 positions matching TRBD1. The V segment lost 4 bases and the J segment 4 bases; nucleotides outside the gene matches: 6. This CDR3 is 15 amino acids long. Germline V gene sequence: CDR1 LGHDT, CDR2 YNNKEL (reference sequence). This CDR3 is CASSRATGGGYGYTF. The CDR3 DNA follows: TGTGCCAGCAGCCGGGCGACAGGGGGCGGCTATGGCTACACCTTC.

V gene TRBV28 combines with J gene TRBJ2-7; 12 nucleotides match TRBD2. Looked up from germline, CDR1 is MDHEN and CDR2 is SYDVKM. The trim removed 6 bases at V and 6 bases at J, leaving 9 bases unmatched. The CDR3 totals 15 residues. The CDR3 bases are TGTGCCAGCAGGCAAGCACTAGCGGGAGGTGGCGAGCAGTACTTC. Translated, it gives CASRQALAGGGEQYF.